This T cell receptor (beta chain) derives from a study of T cell repertoires in cytomegalovirus infection. The study's findings and limits: Pooled public TCR beta family frequency picked out CMV carriers with the relevant HLA.

TCRdb reprocessed the reads with MiXCR, giving one entry per CDR3 protein. The repertoire has approximately 300,000 distinct CDR3 sequences, 25% to 35% of them found once; the top ten carry approximately 20%. The V gene's germline CDR1 is SGHTA and CDR2 FQGNSA. This CDR3 region has 15 residues. V was clipped by 2 bases and J by 0 bases, with 10 bases between them. A word on this clonotype: No antigen is known for it.

This sequence was found in a human donor in good health (CMV status not recorded). Some clones in this sample may be carry-over from other donors' samples. This specimen consisted of cultured PBMCs, obtained from culture after CMV antigen stimulation. This chain uses TRBV7-2 with TRBJ2-5; maybe TRBD1 (5 bases). Written as DNA, the CDR3 is TGTGCCAGCAGCTTACAAACAGGATACCAAGAGACCCAGTACTTC. Protein product: CASSLQTGYQETQYF.